One sample yielded the 24 T cell receptor beta chains listed below, sequenced in a study of blood T cells in healthy people across ages. Primers used in a second PCR of about 7 to 12 cycles were a sample-barcoded 5' primer and a J-beta primer mix. TCRdb itself ran the 5' RACE reads through MiXCR, one entry per CDR3 protein. Of some 1.5 million distinct CDR3 sequences listed, approximately 39% are singletons. The sequencing sample was made of blood. The receptor set was obtained from a woman aged 18-29 years in good health.

The chain is built from TRBV20-1 and TRBJ2-4; D might be TRBD1 or TRBD2, each matching 5 bases. The DNA end is a closer match to TRBJ2-7, so the J assignment may be wrong. CDR1 and CDR2 (germline): DFQATT, SNEGSKA (reference sequence). This CDR3 has 16 amino acids. For the CDR3, the DNA is TGCAGTGCTAGTGGCCCAGTGGGGGAACCTTTCTACGAGCAGTACTTC. It codes for CSASGPVGEPFYEQYF.

V gene TRBV29-1 combines with J gene TRBJ1-2; no reliable D call. The V end was cut by 4 bases, the J end by 5 bases, with 17 bases between. This CDR3 has 14 residues. Germline CDR1 and CDR2: SQVTM and ANQGSEA. As DNA, the CDR3 is TGCAGCGTTGGACGGGTCCTCCCTCCTTATGGCTACACCTTC. Translating gives CSVGRVLPPYGYTF.

This clonotype was seen more than once but under ten times. V and J are TRBV10-3 and TRBJ2-7, with 7 bases lining up with TRBD2. This CDR3 spans 12 amino acids. Germline values: CDR1 ENHRY, CDR2 SYGVKD. V shed 8 bases and J 2 bases; nucleotides not matched to a gene: 3. Here the CDR3 DNA reads TGTGCCATCGGGGGGGTCCCCTACGAGCAGTACTTC. Translated: CAIGGVPYEQYF.

The rearrangement uses TRBV12-3 or TRBV12-4 and TRBJ2-3; TRBD1 matches at 11 bases. The CDR3 consists of 15 residues. Trimming took 6 bases from V and 7 from J; bases not matched to a gene: 9. The CDR3 spells CASRPGTGGSNTQYF. DNA of the CDR3: TGTGCCAGCAGACCCGGGACAGGGGGATCAAATACGCAGTATTTT.

This clonotype was seen a few times. The genes are TRBV4-2 and TRBJ2-7, with 7 bases identical to TRBD2. CDR1 is LGHNA, CDR2 YNFKEQ, per germline. The CDR3 covers 15 residues. V shed 0 bases, J shed 4 bases, and the junction held 6 bases outside the gene matches. This CDR3 is CASSQEGGGEYEQYF. In DNA form, the CDR3 reads TGTGCCAGCAGCCAAGAGGGTGGGGGGGAATACGAGCAGTACTTC.

This clonotype came up many times. CDR3 nucleotides: TGCAGCGTCCGAGCGGACAGGGGGCTAAACAATGAGCAGTTCTTC. Translation gives CSVRADRGLNNEQFF. This rearrangement joins TRBV29-1 to TRBJ2-1; 11 positions agree with TRBD1. V dropped 6 bases and J dropped 5; count of bases not matched to a gene: 9. Germline V lookup: CDR1 SQVTM, CDR2 ANQGSEA. The CDR3 is made up of 15 amino acids.

The V and J genes are TRBV5-1 and TRBJ1-5; 10 bases map to TRBD1. The CDR3 extends over 19 amino acids. Per germline, CDR1 SGHRS and CDR2 YFSETQ. V shed 1 base, J shed 2 bases, and the junction held 12 bases outside the gene matches. Here the CDR3 DNA reads TGCGCCAGCAGCTTGCCAGCCTCCGGGACAGGGGCGGGCAATCAGCCCCAGCATTTT. Translating gives CASSLPASGTGAGNQPQHF.

There are a few counts of this clonotype. The chain carries TRBV20-1 and TRBJ1-1; 7 bases are a match to TRBD1. The germline V gene encodes CDR1 DFQATT and CDR2 SNEGSKA (reference sequence). J was trimmed by 7 bases and V by 1 base; bases with no gene match: 3. This CDR3 has 12 residues. The CDR3 is CSARGQGNEAFF. CDR3 sequence (DNA): TGCAGTGCTAGAGGACAGGGTAATGAAGCTTTCTTT.

This clonotype was counted between two and nine times. This chain connects TRBV10-1 to TRBJ2-3, with D maybe TRBD2 (6 bases). V was trimmed by 3 bases and J by 3 bases, leaving 13 bases between them. CDR3 length: 15 amino acids. Germline loops: CDR1 WNHNN, CDR2 SYGVQD (reference sequence). The CDR3 bases are TGCGCCAGCAGTGATACTAGCACAGTAACAGATACGCAGTATTTT. This codes for CASSDTSTVTDTQYF.

V and J are TRBV7-9 and TRBJ2-7, with no clear D. The germline gives CDR1 SEHNR, CDR2 FQNEAQ (reference sequence). Trimming cost V 2 bases and J 7 bases, with 12 bases left between them. The CDR3 is 13 amino acids. The CDR3 DNA reads as TGTGCCAGCAGCTTATCGGGTGAATGGGAGCAGTACTTC. This codes for CASSLSGEWEQYF.

In this sample, this clonotype turned up a few times. The chain has TRBV20-1 and TRBJ2-3, with 8 bases fitting TRBD1. The J segment lost 0 bases and the V segment lost 5 bases, leaving 1 base of the junction unmatched. The CDR3 contains 13 residues. The germline V gene encodes CDR1 DFQATT and CDR2 SNEGSKA (reference sequence). DNA for the CDR3: TGCAGTGCTCACAGGGGGAGCACAGATACGCAGTATTTT. Its protein is CSAHRGSTDTQYF.

The V gene is TRBV20-1, the J gene TRBJ1-5, with a tentative D call TRBD1 (6 bases). CDR3 length: 13 amino acids. Germline loops: CDR1 DFQATT, CDR2 SNEGSKA (reference sequence). V shed 6 bases and J shed 6 bases, with 15 bases lying between them. CDR3 protein: CSANKGEAQPQHF. In nucleotides, the CDR3 is TGCAGTGCCAACAAGGGGGAAGCTCAGCCCCAGCATTTT.

This clonotype was observed a few times. V usage is TRBV30 and J usage is TRBJ2-6, with D hard to call. The V end was cut by 8 bases, the J end by 1 base, with 9 bases between. The CDR3 has 13 residues. CDR1 GTSNPN and CDR2 SVGIG come from the germline V gene (reference sequence). CDR3 loop: CAIRISGANVLTF. The CDR3 nucleotides are TGTGCCATTCGGATTTCTGGGGCCAACGTCCTGACTTTC. Looking up the rest from reference TRBV30 and TRBJ2-6 gives the full variable domain: SQTIHQWPATLVQPVGSPLSLECTVEGTSNPNLYWYRQAAGRGLQLLFYSVGIGQISSEVPQNLSASRPQDRQFILSSKKLLLSDSGFYLCAIRISGANVLTFGAGSRLTVL.

The chain joins TRBV4-2 to TRBJ1-1; D is ambiguous. The CDR3 loop spans 12 amino acids. CDR1 and CDR2 (germline): LGHNA, YNFKEQ. Trimming pared 0 bases from V and 7 bases from J, leaving 6 bases between. CDR3 sequence: CASSQDYSEAFF. CDR3 bases: TGTGCCAGCAGCCAAGATTACAGTGAAGCTTTCTTT.

This clonotype has more than one count but fewer than ten. This chain joins TRBV28 and TRBJ2-2; a possible D gene is TRBD2 (5 bases). The CDR3 spans 14 residues. Germline V gene sequence: CDR1 MDHEN, CDR2 SYDVKM. The V end was cut by 0 bases, the J end by 5 bases, with 7 bases between. CDR3 residues: CASSLWAGTGELFF. CDR3 in DNA: TGTGCCAGCAGTTTATGGGCGGGTACCGGGGAGCTGTTTTTT.

This chain joins TRBV9 and TRBJ2-5; no clear D gene. Trimming took 1 base from V and 11 from J, leaving 15 bases between them. The CDR3 has 13 amino acids. Germline CDR1 SGDLS, CDR2 YYNGEE. CDR3 region: CASSVSPGNEQYF. The CDR3 nucleotides read TGTGCCAGCAGCGTATCACCCGGCAATGAGCAGTACTTC.

This clonotype appeared many times. The CDR3 region has the DNA TGTGCCAGCAGTATAGTCGGCGGAGAGAGGACAGATACGCAGTATTTT. It specifies CASSIVGGERTDTQYF. V gene TRBV7-2 combines with J gene TRBJ2-3; D ambiguous. The V end lost 6 bases, the J end lost 3 bases, and 19 bases lay between the germline ends. CDR1 is SGHTA, CDR2 FQGNSA, per germline. CDR3 length equals 16 residues.

This rearrangement joins TRBV15 to TRBJ2-1; 7 bases map to TRBD2. The ends lost 0 bases at V and 8 bases at J; junction bases unmatched: 16. Germline assignment: CDR1 LNHNV and CDR2 YYDKDF (reference sequence). The CDR3 contains 18 residues. In nucleotides, the CDR3 is TGTGCCACCAGCAGAGAGAGTCCTTTGGCGGGAGCTCACCATGAGCAGTTCTTC. This translates into CATSRESPLAGAHHEQFF.

The V call is TRBV13, the J call TRBJ2-7; D could derive from TRBD1 or TRBD2 (6 bases each). There are 15 residues in the CDR3. The V gene's germline CDR1 is PRHDT and CDR2 FYEKMQ (reference sequence). V was clipped by 5 bases and J by 4 bases, with 18 bases between them. The CDR3 sequence is CASSTLGGLGYEQYF. CDR3 coding DNA: TGTGCCAGCAGCACCTTGGGGGGCCTAGGTTACGAGCAGTACTTC.

This clonotype was observed once. The CDR3 DNA reads TGTGCCAGCAGCCAAGAATCGGAGGCTTTCTTT. This sequence encodes CASSQESEAFF. The chain uses TRBV3-1 and TRBJ1-1, with no clear D. V was shortened by 0 bases and J by 11 bases, with 7 bases between the two germline ends. Per germline, CDR1 LGHDT and CDR2 YNNKEL (reference sequence). CDR3 length: 11 residues.

This clonotype appeared a few times. The genes are TRBV20-1 and TRBJ2-7; D may be TRBD1 or TRBD2 (7 bases each). Germline V gene sequence: CDR1 DFQATT, CDR2 SNEGSKA (reference sequence). The CDR3 length is 15 residues. Trimming left V 3 bases short and J 2 bases short, with 17 bases between. CDR3 coding DNA: TGCAGTGCTAGCGACAGGGAGCGGGACCCCTACGAGCAGTACTTC. This encodes CSASDRERDPYEQYF.

The chain links TRBV2 to TRBJ1-5; no reliable D call. Germline V gene sequence: CDR1 SNHLY, CDR2 FYNNEI. Trimming stripped 7 bases from V and 3 bases from J, with 7 bases between. The CDR3 is made up of 12 amino acids. The CDR3 spells CASTRDNQPQHF. The CDR3, as DNA: TGTGCCAGCACCCGGGACAATCAGCCCCAGCATTTT.

The chain combines TRBV4-3 with TRBJ2-1, with 12 positions matching TRBD2. Germline CDR1 is LGHNA and CDR2 is YSLEER. This CDR3 region has 14 residues. J gave up 9 bases and V 3 bases, and 3 bases lay outside the gene matches. The CDR3 DNA is TGCGCCAGCAGCCAGCTAGCGGGGGGGCGTGAGCAGTTCTTC. Encoded protein: CASSQLAGGREQFF.

The V and J genes are TRBV4-1 and TRBJ2-1; D might be TRBD1 (6 bases). Germline V lookup: CDR1 MGHRA, CDR2 YSYEKL. Between the trimmed V and J ends, which lost 7 bases and 5 bases, there was a span of 15 bases. This CDR3 spans 14 amino acids. Written as DNA, the CDR3 is TGCGCCAGCAATCAGGTCGAGGGGGACAATGAGCAGTTCTTC. Translated, it gives CASNQVEGDNEQFF.